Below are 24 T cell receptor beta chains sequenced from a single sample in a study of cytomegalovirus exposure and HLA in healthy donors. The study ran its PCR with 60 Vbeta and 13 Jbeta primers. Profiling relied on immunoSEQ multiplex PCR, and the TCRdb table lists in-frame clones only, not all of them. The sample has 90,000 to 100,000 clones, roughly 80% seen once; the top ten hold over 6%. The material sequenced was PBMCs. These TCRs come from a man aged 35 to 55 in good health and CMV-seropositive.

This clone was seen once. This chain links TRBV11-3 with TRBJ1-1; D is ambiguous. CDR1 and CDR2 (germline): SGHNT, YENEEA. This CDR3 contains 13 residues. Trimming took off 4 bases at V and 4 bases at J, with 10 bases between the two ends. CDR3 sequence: CASSYAGSTEAFF. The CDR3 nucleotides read TGTGCCAGCAGCTATGCCGGTAGCACTGAAGCTTTCTTT.

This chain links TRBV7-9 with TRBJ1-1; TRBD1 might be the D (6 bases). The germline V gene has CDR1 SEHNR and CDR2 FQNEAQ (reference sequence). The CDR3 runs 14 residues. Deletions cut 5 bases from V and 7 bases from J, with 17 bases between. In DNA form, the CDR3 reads TGTGCCAGCAGCCCAGCCAGGGGTGTAGGTGAAGCTTTCTTT. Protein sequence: CASSPARGVGEAFF. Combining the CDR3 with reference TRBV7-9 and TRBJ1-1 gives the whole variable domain DTGVSQNPRHKITKRGQNVTFRCDPISEHNRLYWYRQTLGQGPEFLTYFQNEAQLEKSRLLSDRFSAERPKGSFSTLEIQRTEQGDSAMYLCASSPARGVGEAFFGQGTRLTVV.

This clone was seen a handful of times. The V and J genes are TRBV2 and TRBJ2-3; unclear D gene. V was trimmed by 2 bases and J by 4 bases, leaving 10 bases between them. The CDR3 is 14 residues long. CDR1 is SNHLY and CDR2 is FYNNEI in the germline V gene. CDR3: CASSENPGPDTQYF. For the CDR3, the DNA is TGTGCCAGCAGTGAAAATCCAGGTCCAGATACGCAGTATTTT.

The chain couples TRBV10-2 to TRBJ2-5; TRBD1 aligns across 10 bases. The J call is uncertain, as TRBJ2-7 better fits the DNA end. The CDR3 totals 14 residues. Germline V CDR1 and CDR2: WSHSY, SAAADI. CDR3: CASSEGTGVYEQYF. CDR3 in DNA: TGCGCCAGCAGTGAAGGGACAGGGGTCTACGAGCAGTACTTC.

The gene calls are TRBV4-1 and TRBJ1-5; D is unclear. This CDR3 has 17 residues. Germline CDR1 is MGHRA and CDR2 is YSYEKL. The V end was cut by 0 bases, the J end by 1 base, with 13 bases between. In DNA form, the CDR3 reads TGCGCCAGCAGCCAAGATCTTGAGGCATCGAGCAATCAGCCCCAGCATTTT. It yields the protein CASSQDLEASSNQPQHF.

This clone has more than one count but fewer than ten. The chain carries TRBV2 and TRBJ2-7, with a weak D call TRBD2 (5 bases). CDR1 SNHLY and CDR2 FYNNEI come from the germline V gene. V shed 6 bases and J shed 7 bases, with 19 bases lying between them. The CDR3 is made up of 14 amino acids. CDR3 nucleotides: TGTGCCAGCAGGCATCGTCCGGGGTCGCAAGAGCAGTACTTC. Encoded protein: CASRHRPGSQEQYF.

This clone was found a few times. The CDR3, as DNA: TGTGCCAGCAGCGTAGCGGGGAGTAACACCGGGGAGCTGTTTTTT. Protein sequence: CASSVAGSNTGELFF. V usage is TRBV9 and J usage is TRBJ2-2, with D tentatively TRBD2 (5 bases). Looked up from germline, CDR1 is SGDLS and CDR2 is YYNGEE. The CDR3 runs to 15 residues. V dropped 0 bases and J dropped 2 bases, with 8 bases sitting between them. Looking up the rest from reference TRBV9 and TRBJ2-2 gives the full variable domain: DSGVTQTPKHLITATGQRVTLRCSPRSGDLSVYWYQQSLDQGLQFLIQYYNGEERAKGNILERFSAQQFPDLHSELNLSSLELGDSALYFCASSVAGSNTGELFFGEGSRLTVL.

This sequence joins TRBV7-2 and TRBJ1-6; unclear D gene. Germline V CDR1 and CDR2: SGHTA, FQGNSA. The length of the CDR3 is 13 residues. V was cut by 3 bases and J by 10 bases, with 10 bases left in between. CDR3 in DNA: TGTGCCAGCAGCTTCGGGGTAAACTCACCCCTCCACTTT. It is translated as CASSFGVNSPLHF. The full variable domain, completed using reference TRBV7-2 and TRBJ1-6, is GAGVSQSPSNKVTEKGKDVELRCDPISGHTALYWYRQSLGQGLEFLIYFQGNSAPDKSGLPSDRFSAERTGGSVSTLTIQRTQQEDSAVYLCASSFGVNSPLHFGNGTRLTVT.

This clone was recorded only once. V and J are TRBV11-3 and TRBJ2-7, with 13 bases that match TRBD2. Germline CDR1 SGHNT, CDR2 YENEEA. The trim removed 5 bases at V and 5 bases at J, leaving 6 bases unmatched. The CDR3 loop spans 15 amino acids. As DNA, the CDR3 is TGTGCCAGCAGCAAAGGACTAGCGGGAGACCACGAGCAGTACTTC. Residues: CASSKGLAGDHEQYF.

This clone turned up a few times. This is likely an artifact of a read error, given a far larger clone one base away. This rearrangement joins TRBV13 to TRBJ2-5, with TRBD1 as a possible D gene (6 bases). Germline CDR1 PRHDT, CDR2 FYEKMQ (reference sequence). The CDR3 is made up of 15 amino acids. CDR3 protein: CASSLTPGVASPLHF. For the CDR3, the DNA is TGTGCCAGCAGCTTAACCCCAGGGGTTGCTTCACCCCTCCACTTC.

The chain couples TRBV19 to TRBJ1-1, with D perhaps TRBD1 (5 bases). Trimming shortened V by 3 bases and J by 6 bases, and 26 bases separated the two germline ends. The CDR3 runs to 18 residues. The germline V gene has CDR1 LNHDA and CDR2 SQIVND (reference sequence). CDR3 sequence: CASSIGRWRGLGPAEAFF. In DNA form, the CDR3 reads TGTGCCAGTAGTATTGGTCGGTGGAGGGGCCTGGGGCCCGCTGAAGCTTTCTTT.

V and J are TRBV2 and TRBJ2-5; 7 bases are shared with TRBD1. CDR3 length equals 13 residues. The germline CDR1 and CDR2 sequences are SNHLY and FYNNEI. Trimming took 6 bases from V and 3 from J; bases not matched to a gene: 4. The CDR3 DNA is TGTGCCAGCAGCGTGGACAGGAAAGAGACCCAGTACTTC. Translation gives CASSVDRKETQYF.

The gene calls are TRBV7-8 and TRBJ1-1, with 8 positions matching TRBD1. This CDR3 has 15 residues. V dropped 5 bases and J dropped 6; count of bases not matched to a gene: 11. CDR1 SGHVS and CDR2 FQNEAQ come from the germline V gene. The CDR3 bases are TGTGCCAGCAGCCTAGTGAACAGGGGGTCTGCTGAAGCTTTCTTT. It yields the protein CASSLVNRGSAEAFF.

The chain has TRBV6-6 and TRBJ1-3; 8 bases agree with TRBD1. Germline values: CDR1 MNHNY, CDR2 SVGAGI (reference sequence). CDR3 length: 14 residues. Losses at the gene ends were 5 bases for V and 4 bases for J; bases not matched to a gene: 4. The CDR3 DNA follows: TGTGCCAGCAGTCTCCGGGACAGGGGAAACACCATATATTTT. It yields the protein CASSLRDRGNTIYF.

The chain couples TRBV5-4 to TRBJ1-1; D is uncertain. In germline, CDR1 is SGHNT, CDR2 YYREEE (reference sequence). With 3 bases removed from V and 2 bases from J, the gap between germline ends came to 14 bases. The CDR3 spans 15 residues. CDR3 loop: CASSWAGGRNTEAFF. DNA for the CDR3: TGTGCCAGCAGCTGGGCGGGAGGGCGAAACACTGAAGCTTTCTTT.

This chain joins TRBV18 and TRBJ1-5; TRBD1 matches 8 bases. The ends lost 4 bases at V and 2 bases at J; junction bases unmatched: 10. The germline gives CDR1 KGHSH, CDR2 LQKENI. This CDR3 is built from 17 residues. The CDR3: CASSLGQGRGGNQPQHF. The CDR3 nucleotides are TGTGCCAGCTCACTTGGACAGGGAAGAGGGGGCAATCAGCCCCAGCATTTT.

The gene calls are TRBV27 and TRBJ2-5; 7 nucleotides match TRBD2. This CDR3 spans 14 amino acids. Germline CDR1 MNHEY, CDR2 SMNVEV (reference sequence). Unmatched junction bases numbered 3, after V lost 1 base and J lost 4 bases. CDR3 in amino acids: CASSLFWGGETQYF. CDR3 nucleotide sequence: TGTGCCAGCAGTTTATTTTGGGGGGGAGAGACCCAGTACTTC.

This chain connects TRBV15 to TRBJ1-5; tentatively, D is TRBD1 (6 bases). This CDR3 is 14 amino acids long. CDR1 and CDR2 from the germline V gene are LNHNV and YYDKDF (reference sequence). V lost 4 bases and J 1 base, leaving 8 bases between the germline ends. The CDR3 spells CATSIQGSNQPQHF. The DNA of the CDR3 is TGTGCCACCAGCATCCAGGGGAGCAATCAGCCCCAGCATTTT.

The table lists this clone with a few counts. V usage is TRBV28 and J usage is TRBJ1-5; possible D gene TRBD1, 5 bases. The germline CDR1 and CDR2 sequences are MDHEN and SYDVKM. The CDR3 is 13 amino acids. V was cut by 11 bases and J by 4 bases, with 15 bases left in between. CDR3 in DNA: TGTGCCCTAGGAGGGGTAGGGAATCAGCCCCAGCATTTT. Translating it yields CALGGVGNQPQHF.

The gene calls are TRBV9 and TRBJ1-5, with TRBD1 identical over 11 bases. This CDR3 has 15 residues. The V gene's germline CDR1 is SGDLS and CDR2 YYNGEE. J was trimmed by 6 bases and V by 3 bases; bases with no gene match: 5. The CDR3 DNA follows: TGTGCCAGCAGCGGAGGACAGGGGGCCAGTCAGCCCCAGCATTTT. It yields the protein CASSGGQGASQPQHF.

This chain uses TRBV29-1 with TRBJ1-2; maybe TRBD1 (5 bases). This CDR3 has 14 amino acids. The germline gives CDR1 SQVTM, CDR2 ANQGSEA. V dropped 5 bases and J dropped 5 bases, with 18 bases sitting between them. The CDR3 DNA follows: TGCAGCGTTCGTCCGGACATCGCTACATATGGCTACACCTTC. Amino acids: CSVRPDIATYGYTF.

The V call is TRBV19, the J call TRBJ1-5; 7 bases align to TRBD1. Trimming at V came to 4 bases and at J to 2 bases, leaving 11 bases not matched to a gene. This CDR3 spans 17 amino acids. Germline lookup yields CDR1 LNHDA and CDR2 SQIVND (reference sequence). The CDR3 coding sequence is TGTGCCAGTAGTAACCCAATAAACACAGGGGGCAATCAGCCCCAGCATTTT. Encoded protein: CASSNPINTGGNQPQHF. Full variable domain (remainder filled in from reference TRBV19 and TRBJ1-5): DGGITQSPKYLFRKEGQNVTLSCEQNLNHDAMYWYRQDPGQGLRLIYYSQIVNDFQKGDIAEGYSVSREKKESFPLTVTSAQKNPTAFYLCASSNPINTGGNQPQHFGDGTRLSIL.

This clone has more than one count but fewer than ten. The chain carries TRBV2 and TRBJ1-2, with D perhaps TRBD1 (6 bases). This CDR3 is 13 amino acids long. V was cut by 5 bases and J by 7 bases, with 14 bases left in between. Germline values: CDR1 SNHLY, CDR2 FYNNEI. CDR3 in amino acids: CASSRRQGPGYTF. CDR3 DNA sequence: TGTGCCAGCAGTCGACGGCAGGGGCCTGGCTACACCTTC. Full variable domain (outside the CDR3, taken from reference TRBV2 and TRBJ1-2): EPEVTQTPSHQVTQMGQEVILRCVPISNHLYFYWYRQILGQKVEFLVSFYNNEISEKSEIFDDQFSVERPDGSNFTLKIRSTKLEDSAMYFCASSRRQGPGYTFGSGTRLTVV.

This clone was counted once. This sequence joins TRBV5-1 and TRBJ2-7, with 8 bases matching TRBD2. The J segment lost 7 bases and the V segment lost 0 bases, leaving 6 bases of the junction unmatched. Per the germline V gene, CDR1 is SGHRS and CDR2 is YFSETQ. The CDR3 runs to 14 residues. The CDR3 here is CASSLGAGVLEQYF. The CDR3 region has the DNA TGCGCCAGCAGCTTGGGAGCGGGGGTCTTGGAGCAGTACTTC. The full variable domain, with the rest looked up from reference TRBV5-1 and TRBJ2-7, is KAGVTQTPRYLIKTRGQQVTLSCSPISGHRSVSWYQQTPGQGLQFLFEYFSETQRNKGNFPGRFSGRQFSNSRSEMNVSTLELGDSALYLCASSLGAGVLEQYFGPGTRLTVT.